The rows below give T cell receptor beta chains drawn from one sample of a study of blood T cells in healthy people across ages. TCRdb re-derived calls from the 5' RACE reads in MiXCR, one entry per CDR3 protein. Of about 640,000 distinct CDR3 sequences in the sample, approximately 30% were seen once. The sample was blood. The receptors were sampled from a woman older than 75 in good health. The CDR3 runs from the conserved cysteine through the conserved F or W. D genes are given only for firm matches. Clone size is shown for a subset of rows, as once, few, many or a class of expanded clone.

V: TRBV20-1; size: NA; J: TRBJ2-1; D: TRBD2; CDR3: CSAGLAGRNEQFF; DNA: TGCAGTGCTGGACTAGCGGGTAGGAATGAGCAGTTCTTC
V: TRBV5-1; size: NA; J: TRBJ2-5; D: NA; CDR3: CASTPRQAEQETQYF; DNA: TGCGCCAGCACACCCAGACAGGCAGAACAAGAGACCCAGTACTTC
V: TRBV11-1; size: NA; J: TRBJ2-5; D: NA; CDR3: CASSLGLGLQETQYF; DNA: TGTGCCAGCAGCTTAGGACTGGGACTTCAAGAGACCCAGTACTTC
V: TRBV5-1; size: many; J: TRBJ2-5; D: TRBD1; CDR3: CASSLGTVQETQYF; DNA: TGTGCCAGCAGCTTGGGGACAGTCCAAGAGACCCAGTACTTC
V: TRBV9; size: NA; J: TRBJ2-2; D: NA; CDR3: CAGAGIGPTGELFF; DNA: TGTGCCGGCGCTGGAATAGGGCCCACCGGGGAGCTGTTTTTT
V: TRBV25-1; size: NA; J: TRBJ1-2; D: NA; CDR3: CASRDAGDYGYTF; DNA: TGTGCCAGCAGGGATGCGGGGGACTATGGCTACACCTTC
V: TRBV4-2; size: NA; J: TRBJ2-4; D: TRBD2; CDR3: CASSYGGGSWEQYF; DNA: TGTGCCAGCAGTTACGGCGGGGGGTCCTGGGAGCAGTACTTC
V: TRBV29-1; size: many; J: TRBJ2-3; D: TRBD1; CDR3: CSVGRTGASTDTQYF; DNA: TGCAGCGTTGGCCGGACAGGGGCTAGCACAGATACGCAGTATTTT
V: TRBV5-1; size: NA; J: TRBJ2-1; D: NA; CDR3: CASSLGTTGSNEQFF; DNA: TGCGCCAGCAGCCTGGGCACAACAGGGAGCAATGAGCAGTTCTTC
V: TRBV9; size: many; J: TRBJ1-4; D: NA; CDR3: CASSVESTDNEKLFF; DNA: TGTGCCAGCAGCGTGGAGTCCACCGATAATGAAAAACTGTTTTTT
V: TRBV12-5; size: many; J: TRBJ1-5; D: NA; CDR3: CASGLDNNNQPQHF; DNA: TGTGCTAGTGGTTTGGATAACAACAATCAGCCCCAGCATTTT
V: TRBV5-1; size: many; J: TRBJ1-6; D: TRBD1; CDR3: CASSLQGARGSPLHF; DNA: TGCGCCAGCAGCTTGCAGGGGGCGAGAGGTTCACCCCTCCACTTT
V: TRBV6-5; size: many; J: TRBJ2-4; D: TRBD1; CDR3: CASSLGTGGGKRKNIQYF; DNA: TGTGCCAGCAGCCTCGGGACAGGGGGTGGAAAGAGGAAAAACATTCAGTACTTC
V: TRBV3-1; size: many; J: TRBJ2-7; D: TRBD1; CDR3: CASSQGFQGALEQYF; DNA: TGTGCCAGCAGCCAAGGATTCCAGGGGGCCCTCGAGCAGTACTTC
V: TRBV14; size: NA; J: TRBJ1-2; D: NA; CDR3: CASSQPGTPLIGYTF; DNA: TGTGCCAGCAGCCAACCCGGGACACCCTTAATTGGCTACACCTTC
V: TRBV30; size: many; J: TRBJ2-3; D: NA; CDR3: CAWRESGRNTQYF; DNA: TGTGCCTGGAGAGAAAGCGGGCGTAATACGCAGTATTTT
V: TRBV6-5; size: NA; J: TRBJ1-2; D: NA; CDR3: CASTLGAGYTF; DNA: TGTGCCAGCACCCTGGGGGCTGGCTACACCTTC
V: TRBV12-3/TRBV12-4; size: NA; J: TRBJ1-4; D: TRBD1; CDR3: CASSSGTGTEKLFF; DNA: TGTGCCAGCAGTTCCGGGACAGGGACTGAAAAACTGTTTTTT
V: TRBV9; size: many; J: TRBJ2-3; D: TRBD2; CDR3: CASSVGTSGGFTDTQYF; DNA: TGTGCCAGCAGCGTCGGGACTAGCGGGGGATTCACAGATACGCAGTATTTT
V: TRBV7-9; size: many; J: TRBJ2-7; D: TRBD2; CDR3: CASSLTGTRASEQYF; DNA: TGTGCCAGCAGCCTGACCGGGACTAGGGCCAGCGAGCAGTACTTC
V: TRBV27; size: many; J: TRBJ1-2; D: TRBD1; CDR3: CASSSTGYPRGYTF; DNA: TGTGCCAGCAGTTCGACAGGGTACCCAAGAGGCTACACCTTC
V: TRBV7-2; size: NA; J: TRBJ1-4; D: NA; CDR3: CASSPHPTGRNEKLFF; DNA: TGTGCCAGCAGCCCCCACCCGACGGGGAGAAACGAAAAACTGTTTTTT
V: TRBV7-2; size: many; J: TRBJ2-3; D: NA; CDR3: CASSLAGSLGAIGTQYF; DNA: TGTGCCAGCAGCTTAGCGGGTTCTTTGGGGGCGATAGGTACGCAGTATTTT
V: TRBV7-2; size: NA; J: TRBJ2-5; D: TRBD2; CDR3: CASSLGSLAGGGETQYF; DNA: TGTGCCAGCAGCTTAGGATCGCTAGCGGGCGGGGGAGAGACCCAGTACTTC
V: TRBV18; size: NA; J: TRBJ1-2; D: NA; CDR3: CASSPLRDGGYGYTF; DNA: TGTGCCAGCTCACCACTCCGGGACGGTGGCTATGGCTACACCTTC
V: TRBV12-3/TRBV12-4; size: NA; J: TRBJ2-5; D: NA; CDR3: CASSAHGGQETQYF; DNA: TGTGCCAGCAGTGCCCATGGAGGCCAAGAGACCCAGTACTTC
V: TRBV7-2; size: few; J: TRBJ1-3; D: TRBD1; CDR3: CASSSRTGYSGNTIYF; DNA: TGTGCCAGCAGCTCGCGGACAGGCTACTCTGGAAACACCATATATTTT
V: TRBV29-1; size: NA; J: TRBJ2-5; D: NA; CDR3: CSVFTGLASGTQYF; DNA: TGCAGCGTTTTTACAGGGCTCGCGAGCGGGACCCAGTACTTC
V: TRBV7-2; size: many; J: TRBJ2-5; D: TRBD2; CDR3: CASSLDRLARETQYF; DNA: TGTGCCAGCAGCTTAGACCGACTAGCTCGAGAGACCCAGTACTTC
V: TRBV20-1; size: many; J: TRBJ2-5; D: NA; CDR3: CSASDAQETQYF; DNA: TGCAGTGCCTCGGACGCGCAAGAGACCCAGTACTTC
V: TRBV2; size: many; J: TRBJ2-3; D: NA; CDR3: CASTRDLTDTQYF; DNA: TGTGCCAGCACCAGGGACTTGACAGATACGCAGTATTTT
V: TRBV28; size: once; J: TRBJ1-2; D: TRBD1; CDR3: CASRSGQERGYTF; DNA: TGTGCCAGCAGGTCCGGACAGGAAAGGGGCTACACCTTC
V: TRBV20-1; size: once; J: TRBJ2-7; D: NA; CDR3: CSARGEVGLNEQYF; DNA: TGCAGTGCTAGAGGCGAAGTTGGCCTAAACGAGCAGTACTTC
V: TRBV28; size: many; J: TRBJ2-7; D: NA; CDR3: CATKRAIPYEQYF; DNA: TGTGCCACCAAACGAGCAATCCCCTACGAGCAGTACTTC
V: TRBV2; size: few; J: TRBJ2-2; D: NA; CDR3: CASIMSYTGELFF; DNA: TGTGCCAGCATTATGAGCTACACCGGGGAGCTGTTTTTT
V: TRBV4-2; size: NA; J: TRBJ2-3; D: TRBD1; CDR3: CASSPRHRDRGRDTQYF; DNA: TGTGCCAGCAGCCCACGCCACCGGGACAGGGGGCGAGATACGCAGTATTTT
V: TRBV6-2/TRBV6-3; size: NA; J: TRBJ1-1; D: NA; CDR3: CASSYEVDTEAFF; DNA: TGTGCCAGCAGTTACGAGGTGGACACTGAAGCTTTCTTT
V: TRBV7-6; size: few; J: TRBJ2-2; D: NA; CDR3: CASSFLTSTGELFF; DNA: TGTGCCAGCAGCTTCTTGACAAGCACCGGGGAGCTGTTTTTT
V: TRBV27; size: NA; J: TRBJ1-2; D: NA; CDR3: CASSPGSLLGGYGYTF; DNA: TGTGCCAGCAGCCCCGGGTCACTCCTGGGAGGCTATGGCTACACCTTC
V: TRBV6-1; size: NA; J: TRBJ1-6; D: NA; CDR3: CACRREPDNSPLHF; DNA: TGTGCCTGCCGTAGAGAGCCCGATAATTCACCCCTCCACTTT
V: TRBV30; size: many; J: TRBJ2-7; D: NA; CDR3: CAWRGNRANEQYF; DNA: TGTGCCTGGAGGGGGAACAGGGCCAACGAGCAGTACTTC
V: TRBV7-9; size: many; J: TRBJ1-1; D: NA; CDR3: CASSQPPGQLNTEAFF; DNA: TGTGCCAGCAGCCAACCACCGGGACAACTGAACACTGAAGCTTTCTTT
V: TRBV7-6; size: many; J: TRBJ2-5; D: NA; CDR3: CASRAGTVVETQYF; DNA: TGTGCCAGCAGAGCCGGGACGGTGGTGGAGACCCAGTACTTC
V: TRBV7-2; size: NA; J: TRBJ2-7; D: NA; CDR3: CASSLSAANSYEQYF; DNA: TGTGCCAGCAGCTTATCTGCAGCTAACTCCTACGAGCAGTACTTC
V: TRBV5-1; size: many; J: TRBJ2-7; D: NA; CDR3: CASSLGGTSYEQYF; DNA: TGTGCCAGCAGCTTAGGGGGTACCTCCTACGAGCAGTACTTC
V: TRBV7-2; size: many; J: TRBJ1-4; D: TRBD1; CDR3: CASSTQTGVDEKLFF; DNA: TGTGCCAGCAGCACCCAAACAGGGGTAGATGAAAAACTGTTTTTT
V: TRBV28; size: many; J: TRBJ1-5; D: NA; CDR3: CAGNQGVNQPQHF; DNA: TGTGCCGGAAACCAGGGTGTCAATCAGCCCCAGCATTTT
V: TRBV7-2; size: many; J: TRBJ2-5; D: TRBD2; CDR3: CASSLTSSQETQYF; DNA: TGTGCCAGCAGCTTGACTAGCAGTCAAGAGACCCAGTACTTC
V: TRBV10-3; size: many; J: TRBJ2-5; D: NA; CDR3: CAIGTQETQYF; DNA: TGTGCCATCGGGACTCAAGAGACCCAGTACTTC